The 21 T cell receptor beta chains below were found in one sample sequenced in a study of cytomegalovirus exposure and HLA in healthy donors. The method was immunoSEQ multiplex PCR; TCRdb's version includes in-frame clones alone and lacks a portion of them. There are about 170,000 clones in the sample; about 88% occur only once, and approximately 2.1% lies in the top ten. Sequencing used PBMCs. Receptor source: a woman under 30 in good health and CMV-seronegative.

This clone showed up just a few times. The gene calls are TRBV7-9 and TRBJ1-2, with a weak D call TRBD1 (6 bases). V was trimmed by 4 bases and J by 8 bases, leaving 11 bases between them. Per the germline V gene, CDR1 is SEHNR and CDR2 is FQNEAQ (reference sequence). This CDR3 has 12 amino acids. The CDR3 here is CASSSDRSGYTF. As DNA, the CDR3 is TGTGCCAGCAGCTCTGACAGGTCCGGCTACACCTTC. Full variable domain (outside the CDR3, taken from reference TRBV7-9 and TRBJ1-2): DTGVSQNPRHKITKRGQNVTFRCDPISEHNRLYWYRQTLGQGPEFLTYFQNEAQLEKSRLLSDRFSAERPKGSFSTLEIQRTEQGDSAMYLCASSSDRSGYTFGSGTRLTVV.

This chain joins TRBV19 and TRBJ1-1, with 7 bases identical to TRBD1. The germline CDR1 and CDR2 sequences are LNHDA and SQIVND (reference sequence). The CDR3 contains 14 residues. The V segment lost 5 bases and the J segment 0 bases; nucleotides outside the gene matches: 3. The CDR3 spells CASSLRGLNTEAFF. The CDR3 bases are TGTGCCAGTAGTCTTAGGGGGCTGAACACTGAAGCTTTCTTT.

This chain links TRBV7-9 with TRBJ1-2; TRBD1 might be the D (6 bases). Between the trimmed V and J ends, which lost 5 bases and 7 bases, there was a span of 20 bases. This CDR3 region has 15 residues. CDR1 SEHNR and CDR2 FQNEAQ come from the germline V gene (reference sequence). CDR3 in DNA: TGTGCCAGCAGCCGAGCAACAGGGTTTATCGGTGGCTACACCTTC. Encoded protein: CASSRATGFIGGYTF.

The rearrangement links TRBV19 to TRBJ2-1, with 7 bases lining up with TRBD1. CDR3 length: 14 amino acids. Per the germline V gene, CDR1 is LNHDA and CDR2 is SQIVND (reference sequence). V dropped 3 bases and J dropped 7; count of bases not matched to a gene: 6. In DNA, the CDR3 is TGTGCCAGTAGTATTACCGGGACAGCTAATGAGCAGTTCTTC. It encodes CASSITGTANEQFF.

This clone has only one observation. The genes are TRBV4-3 and TRBJ1-2; D is unresolved. The CDR3 covers 14 residues. Germline lookup yields CDR1 LGHNA and CDR2 YSLEER. Trimming removed 0 bases at V and 6 bases at J, with 11 bases between. CDR3 nucleotide sequence: TGCGCCAGCAGCCAAGATGTAAGCCCCGATGGCTACACCTTC. Translated, it gives CASSQDVSPDGYTF.

This clone occurred once. The J gene is TRBJ2-1, the V gene TRBV7-2; weak D call: TRBD1 (6 bases). V shed 4 bases and J shed 0 bases, with 10 bases lying between them. CDR3 length: 15 residues. In germline, CDR1 is SGHTA, CDR2 FQGNSA. The CDR3 coding sequence is TGTGCCAGCAGCTACACAGGGAGCTCCTACAATGAGCAGTTCTTC. The encoded protein is CASSYTGSSYNEQFF.

The chain combines TRBV2 with TRBJ1-3, with 7 bases that match TRBD1. CDR3 length: 15 amino acids. CDR1 is SNHLY and CDR2 is FYNNEI in the germline V gene. V shed 7 bases and J 2 bases; nucleotides not matched to a gene: 8. The CDR3 nucleotides read TGTGCCAGCATCACCGAGGGGGCGGCTGGAAACACCATATATTTT. Translated, it gives CASITEGAAGNTIYF.

This clone was counted once. The rearrangement joins TRBV4-3 to TRBJ2-7; 7 bases map to TRBD1. From germline, CDR1 is LGHNA and CDR2 YSLEER. V lost 3 bases and J lost 5; bases outside the gene matches: 4. There are 13 residues in the CDR3. The CDR3 DNA reads TGCGCCAGCAGCCAGACCCAGGGGGACGAGCAGTACTTC. It translates to CASSQTQGDEQYF.

As DNA, the CDR3 is TGCGCCAGCGGACTCCTCTCCTACAATGAGCAGTTCTTC. Protein: CASGLLSYNEQFF. J is TRBJ2-1 and V is TRBV5-1, with TRBD2 as a possible D gene (5 bases). V was clipped by 7 bases and J by 0 bases, with 8 bases between them. This CDR3 has 13 amino acids. Looked up from germline, CDR1 is SGHRS and CDR2 is YFSETQ.

The chain links TRBV5-1 to TRBJ1-2, with D possibly being TRBD1 (6 bases). There are 13 residues in the CDR3. Trimming removed 0 bases from V and 8 bases from J, with 11 bases in between. CDR1 SGHRS and CDR2 YFSETQ come from the germline V gene. The CDR3 DNA sequence: TGCGCCAGCAGCTTGGAGGGGGAGTACGGCTACACCTTC. This codes for CASSLEGEYGYTF.

The rearrangement links TRBV7-2 to TRBJ2-7; 11 nucleotides line up with TRBD1. This CDR3 is 14 amino acids long. The germline CDR1 and CDR2 sequences are SGHTA and FQGNSA. The V and J ends lost 5 bases and 4 bases, in that order; junction bases with no gene match: 4. CDR3 loop: CASSLGQGAYEQYF. The CDR3 coding sequence is TGTGCCAGCAGCCTAGGACAGGGGGCGTACGAGCAGTACTTC. The full variable domain, completed using reference TRBV7-2 and TRBJ2-7, is GAGVSQSPSNKVTEKGKDVELRCDPISGHTALYWYRQSLGQGLEFLIYFQGNSAPDKSGLPSDRFSAERTGGSVSTLTIQRTQQEDSAVYLCASSLGQGAYEQYFGPGTRLTVT.

For the CDR3, the DNA is TGCGCCAGCAGTGCGGGACTAGCGGGAAACCTAGCCGGGGAGCTGTTTTTT. Its translation: CASSAGLAGNLAGELFF. The rearrangement uses TRBV10-2 and TRBJ2-2, with TRBD2 matching 13 bases. Germline-derived CDR1 and CDR2 are WSHSY and SAAADI. V gave up 4 bases and J gave up 6 bases; unmatched junction bases: 8. CDR3 length: 17 amino acids.

The chain employs TRBV2 and TRBJ2-2; 9 nucleotides agree with TRBD1. CDR3 length equals 15 residues. Germline CDR1 SNHLY, CDR2 FYNNEI. The junction had 6 bases not matched to a gene; V was cut back by 5 bases and J by 5 bases. This CDR3 is CASSLGTGRTGELFF. CDR3 bases: TGTGCCAGCAGTCTCGGGACAGGGAGGACCGGGGAGCTGTTTTTT.

V and J are TRBV29-1 and TRBJ2-1; 11 bases map to TRBD2. V shed 3 bases, J shed 8 bases, and the junction held 6 bases outside the gene matches. CDR3 length equals 14 residues. Looked up from germline, CDR1 is SQVTM and CDR2 is ANQGSEA. CDR3 in DNA: TGCAGCGTTGATTTAGCGGGGGGGCGGGATGAGCAGTTCTTC. Translated, it gives CSVDLAGGRDEQFF.

This chain links TRBV5-1 with TRBJ2-5; D unresolved. Trimming stripped 1 base from V and 4 bases from J, with 14 bases between. From germline, CDR1 is SGHRS and CDR2 YFSETQ. This CDR3 region has 15 residues. The CDR3 DNA is TGCGCCAGCAGCTTGTCCACCAGACAAGGAGAGACCCAGTACTTC. Residues: CASSLSTRQGETQYF.

The V gene is TRBV5-1, the J gene TRBJ1-2; 7 bases map to TRBD1. The length of the CDR3 is 16 residues. V was pared by 3 bases and J by 2 bases, with 10 bases of the junction left unmatched. Germline V gene lookup returns CDR1 SGHRS and CDR2 YFSETQ. The CDR3 DNA reads TGCGCCAGCAGCTACCTCCCCACACAGGGGAACTATGGCTACACCTTC. It is translated as CASSYLPTQGNYGYTF. Using reference TRBV5-1 and TRBJ1-2 for the parts outside the CDR3, the full variable domain is KAGVTQTPRYLIKTRGQQVTLSCSPISGHRSVSWYQQTPGQGLQFLFEYFSETQRNKGNFPGRFSGRQFSNSRSEMNVSTLELGDSALYLCASSYLPTQGNYGYTFGSGTRLTVV.

In regard to this clone: The same CDR3 can be traced to other DNA sequences in this sample. This sequence joins TRBV19 and TRBJ1-1; no clear D gene. The CDR3 covers 14 residues. The ends were cut back, 3 bases at V and 2 bases at J, with 10 bases in the middle. Germline CDR1 LNHDA, CDR2 SQIVND (reference sequence). This CDR3 reads CASSIGTANTEAFF. CDR3 DNA sequence: TGTGCCAGTAGTATTGGAACAGCAAACACTGAAGCTTTCTTT.

The chain has TRBV7-8 and TRBJ1-5; possible D gene TRBD1, 6 bases. V lost 5 bases, J lost 11 bases, and 13 bases lay in between. The CDR3 is made up of 12 amino acids. Germline assignment: CDR1 SGHVS and CDR2 FQNEAQ. The CDR3 protein is CASSITGRAQHF. The CDR3 DNA reads as TGTGCCAGCAGCATTACAGGGCGAGCCCAGCATTTT.

V gene TRBV6-5 combines with J gene TRBJ2-4; D is possibly TRBD2 (6 bases). The germline V gene encodes CDR1 MNHEY and CDR2 SVGAGI. Trimming cost V 0 bases and J 2 bases, with 11 bases left between them. This CDR3 contains 16 residues. The CDR3 region has the DNA TGTGCCAGCAGTTACTCGAACGCGGGACCCAAAAACATTCAGTACTTC. The encoded protein is CASSYSNAGPKNIQYF.

V usage is TRBV12-5 and J usage is TRBJ1-1; TRBD1 matches at 9 bases. Trimming removed 3 bases from V and 4 bases from J; junction bases left unmatched: 9. The length of the CDR3 is 16 residues. Looked up from germline, CDR1 is LGHNT and CDR2 is FRNRAP. CDR3 in DNA: TGTGCTAGTGGTTTCGGGACAGGGAGCGTCGGCACTGAAGCTTTCTTT. Residues: CASGFGTGSVGTEAFF.

This clone has more than one count but fewer than ten. The chain combines TRBV10-1 with TRBJ2-2; TRBD1 might be the D (5 bases). V was trimmed by 5 bases and J by 6 bases, leaving 10 bases between them. In germline, CDR1 is WNHNN, CDR2 SYGVQD (reference sequence). The CDR3 runs to 13 residues. CDR3 in amino acids: CASSPRVAGELFF. Here the CDR3 DNA reads TGCGCCAGCAGTCCCAGGGTGGCCGGGGAGCTGTTTTTT.